The text below deals with one T cell receptor beta chain. Its antigen remains unidentified. This sample is drawn from a study of EBV T-cell therapy then PD-1 blockade in nasopharyngeal carcinoma. Treatment described: AdE1-LMPpoly-expanded autologous EBV-specific T-cell therapy followed by anti-PD-1 nivolumab. The CDR3 is made up of 15 amino acids. Per germline, CDR1 SGDLS and CDR2 YYNGEE. Losses at the gene ends were 0 bases for V and 4 bases for J; bases not matched to a gene: 2. Profiled with immunoSEQ multiplex PCR; TCRdb holds only in-frame clones, not every one. The top ten hold 25% to 35% of the sample, which has fewer than 20,000 clones, 65% to 85% seen once.

The receptor was isolated from a man aged 35 to 55 with nasopharyngeal carcinoma. V is TRBV9 and J is TRBJ1-4, with 8 positions matching TRBD1. Sample: CD8+ T cells from blood, taken at day 0 from a patient whose treatment included autologous EBV-specific T cells and nivolumab. CDR3 sequence: CASSVGTGLNEKLFF. The CDR3 nucleotides read TGTGCCAGCAGCGTAGGGACAGGGCTTAATGAAAAACTGTTTTTT.